The rows below give T cell receptor beta chains drawn from one sample of a study of T cell repertoires in cytomegalovirus infection. Their recognized antigens are unknown. TCRdb analysed the reads with MiXCR anew, one entry per CDR3 protein. This table has 550,000 to 700,000 distinct CDR3 sequences, approximately 40% appearing once. Sequenced material: cultured PBMCs, taken from culture after CMV antigen stimulation. The receptors were sampled from a human donor in good health (CMV status not recorded). Some clones in this sample may be carry-over from other donors' samples. Both conserved end residues are part of each CDR3. A D gene is named only where the DNA matches it firmly. For some rows the clone size is stated as once, few or many, or as a class when expanded; others skip it.

TRBV27,NA,NA,CASSLSFQGSTEAFF
TRBV6-1,few,NA,CASSAIRNRNEKLFF
TRBV6-2/TRBV6-3,few,NA,CASRLTGRLRAEAFF
TRBV29-1,NA,TRBD1,CSVDPGTDEQYF
TRBV12-3/TRBV12-4,NA,NA,CASSLALGSAAQPQHF
TRBV20-1,few,TRBD2,CSARRYLAGGPYEQYF
TRBV7-2,many,NA,CASTLVGGTTEAFF
TRBV15,NA,NA,CATSRDVRQSTDTQYF
TRBV7-2,NA,NA,CASSMRGQTQETQYF
TRBV12-5,few,NA,CASGLVRWNEQFF
TRBV7-6,NA,TRBD2,CASSLTTSGGETQYF
TRBV28,NA,NA,CASSLYLSYGANVLTF
TRBV20-1,NA,TRBD1,CSGRQGSNTGELFF
TRBV5-5,NA,NA,CASSEVGPPSLYEQYF
TRBV27,few,TRBD2,CATTPGGHNEQFF
TRBV28,few,NA,CASSPINSGNTIYF
TRBV7-2,few,TRBD2,CASSFWGGEETQYF
TRBV6-8,once,NA,CASSPQSPGYNSPLHF
TRBV11-2,NA,NA,CASSFGPGQADTGELFF
TRBV2,NA,TRBD2,CATSVRGGTGELFF
TRBV12-3/TRBV12-4,few,NA,CASSPLGGLAKNIQYF
TRBV7-2,many,TRBD1,CASSIRTGRNQPQHF